Presented here are 6 T cell receptor beta chains from one specimen sequenced in a study of response to subunit inactivated influenza vaccine. TCRdb re-analysed the RT-PCR reads in MiXCR, keeping a single row per CDR3 protein. The sample holds over 800,000 distinct CDR3 sequences; around 20% are singletons and the top ten take 10%. This specimen consisted of PBMCs from blood, obtained about 5 days after vaccination. These TCRs come from a man aged 50 to 59 who received an inactivated influenza vaccine.

The DNA of the CDR3 is TGTGCCAGCAGCCACTCTGGATATTGGGCTTACGAGCAGTACTTC. Residues: CASSHSGYWAYEQYF. The genes are TRBV3-1 and TRBJ2-7; D remains ambiguous. The CDR3 length is 15 residues. CDR1 and CDR2 from the germline V gene are LGHDT and YNNKEL (reference sequence). Trimming left V 3 bases short and J 4 bases short, with 16 bases between.

This clonotype was seen only a few times. This chain links TRBV20-1 with TRBJ1-3; 8 nucleotides align to TRBD1. CDR3 length equals 14 residues. Germline CDR1 reads DFQATT; CDR2 reads SNEGSKA (reference sequence). With 6 bases clipped from V and 7 bases from J, the junction kept 11 bases outside the gene matches. The CDR3 sequence is CSAPTGANRNTIYF. Written as DNA, the CDR3 is TGCAGTGCGCCGACAGGGGCCAATCGGAACACCATATATTTT.

In this sample, this clonotype turned up a few times. The J gene is TRBJ2-3, the V gene TRBV20-1, with TRBD2 identical over 7 bases. The CDR3 loop spans 14 amino acids. Germline loops: CDR1 DFQATT, CDR2 SNEGSKA (reference sequence). V trimming: 3 bases; J trimming: 3 bases; junction bases outside the gene matches: 6. The CDR3 sequence: CSASEFSGTDTQYF. The CDR3 DNA follows: TGCAGTGCTAGTGAGTTTAGCGGGACAGATACGCAGTATTTT.

About this clonotype: A much bigger clone sits one base away, suggesting this may be a read error. This chain joins TRBV3-1 and TRBJ2-4; D gene uncertain. CDR3 length: 11 residues. V was clipped by 3 bases and J by 9 bases, with 6 bases between them. Per the germline V gene, CDR1 is LGHDT and CDR2 is YNNKEL (reference sequence). DNA of the CDR3: TGTGCCAGCAGCCAGGGAAGCATTCAGTACTTC. Its translation: CASSQGSIQYF.

The chain links TRBV4-3 to TRBJ2-7; 11 bases map to TRBD2. The CDR3 covers 15 residues. Germline V gene data show CDR1 as LGHNA and CDR2 as YSLEER. V dropped 0 bases and J dropped 4; count of bases not matched to a gene: 2. This chain's CDR3 is CASSQDTSGGYEQYF. CDR3 coding DNA: TGCGCCAGCAGCCAAGATACTAGCGGGGGATACGAGCAGTACTTC.

This clonotype was picked up a small number of times. This rearrangement joins TRBV7-9 to TRBJ1-5; D ambiguous. The CDR3 is made up of 13 amino acids. The V gene lost 5 bases and the J gene lost 3 bases, with 8 bases spanning the gap. In germline, CDR1 is SEHNR, CDR2 FQNEAQ (reference sequence). CDR3 in DNA: TGTGCCAGCAGCCGGAGGCTCAATCAGCCCCAGCATTTT. Translation: CASSRRLNQPQHF.